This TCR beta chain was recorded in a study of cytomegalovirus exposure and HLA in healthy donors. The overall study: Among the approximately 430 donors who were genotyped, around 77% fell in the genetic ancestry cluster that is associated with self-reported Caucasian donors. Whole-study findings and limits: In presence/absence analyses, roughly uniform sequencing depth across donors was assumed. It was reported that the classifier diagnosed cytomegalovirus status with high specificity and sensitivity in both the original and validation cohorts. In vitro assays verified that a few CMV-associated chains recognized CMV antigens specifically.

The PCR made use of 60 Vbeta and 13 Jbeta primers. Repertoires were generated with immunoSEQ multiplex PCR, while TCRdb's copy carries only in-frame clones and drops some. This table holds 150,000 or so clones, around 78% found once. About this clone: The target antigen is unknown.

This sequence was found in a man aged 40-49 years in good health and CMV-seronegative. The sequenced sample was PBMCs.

The CDR3 region is CASSWDREGKVGEKLFF. CDR3 in DNA: TGTGCCAGCAGCTGGGACAGGGAAGGAAAAGTTGGTGAAAAACTGTTTTTT. This sequence joins TRBV7-9 and TRBJ1-4; the match to TRBD1 covers 9 bases. The trim removed 4 bases at V and 7 bases at J, leaving 13 bases unmatched. The germline gives CDR1 SEHNR, CDR2 FQNEAQ (reference sequence). The CDR3 covers 17 residues.